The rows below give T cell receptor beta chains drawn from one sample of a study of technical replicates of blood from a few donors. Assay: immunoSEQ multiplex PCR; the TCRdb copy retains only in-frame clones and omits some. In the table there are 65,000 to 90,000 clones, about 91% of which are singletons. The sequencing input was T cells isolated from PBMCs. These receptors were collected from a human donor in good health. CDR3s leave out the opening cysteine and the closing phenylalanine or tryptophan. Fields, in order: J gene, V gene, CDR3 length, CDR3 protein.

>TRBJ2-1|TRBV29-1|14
SVGTSAGSVPNEQF
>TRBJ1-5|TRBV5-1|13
ASSLSTGSNQPQH
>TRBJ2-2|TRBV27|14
ASSLWDRVNTGELF
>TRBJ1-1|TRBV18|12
ASSTGVLGPEAF
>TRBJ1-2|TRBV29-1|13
SVEKTPSTENGYT
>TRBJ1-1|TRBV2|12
ASSDETGHTEAF
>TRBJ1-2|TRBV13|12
ASSPSGSGYGYT
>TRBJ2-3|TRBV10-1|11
ATGGGDTDTQY
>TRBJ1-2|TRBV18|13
ASSPLKGANYGYT
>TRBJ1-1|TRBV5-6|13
ASSSKQGASTEAF
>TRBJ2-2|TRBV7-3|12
ASSNRAYTGELF
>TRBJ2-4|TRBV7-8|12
ASSFWGPKNIQY
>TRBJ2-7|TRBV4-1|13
ASSQEREQNYEQY
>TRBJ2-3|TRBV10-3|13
AIRVGTGATDTQY
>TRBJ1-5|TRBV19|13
ASSIGNRGLQPQH
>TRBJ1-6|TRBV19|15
ASSIMYLGQSNSPLH